A single sample is the source of the 10 T cell receptor beta chains below, sequenced in a study of response to subunit inactivated influenza vaccine. TCRdb reprocessed the RT-PCR reads with MiXCR, giving one entry per CDR3 protein. The sample has hundreds of thousands of distinct CDR3 sequences, about a fifth seen once. Sequencing was performed on PBMCs from blood, taken 4 to 6 days after vaccination. The receptors come from a man aged 45-65 years who received an inactivated influenza vaccine.

The V and J genes are TRBV10-2 and TRBJ1-1; D unclear. From germline, CDR1 is WSHSY and CDR2 SAAADI. V dropped 2 bases and J dropped 6 bases, with 10 bases sitting between them. The CDR3 length is 13 residues. DNA of the CDR3: TGCGCCAGCAGTGAGGGGTGGCGCGCTGAAGCTTTCTTT. It codes for CASSEGWRAEAFF.

The rearrangement links TRBV7-2 to TRBJ2-1; 8 bases are shared with TRBD2. The CDR3 covers 16 residues. Germline loops: CDR1 SGHTA, CDR2 FQGNSA. The J segment lost 3 bases and the V segment lost 1 base, leaving 5 bases of the junction unmatched. CDR3 in DNA: TGTGCCAGCAGCTTAGGGACTAGCCGCAACTACAATGAGCAGTTCTTC. It yields the protein CASSLGTSRNYNEQFF.

This clonotype was seen more than once but under ten times. The chain couples TRBV20-1 to TRBJ2-1; a weak D match, TRBD2 (5 bases). This CDR3 has 11 amino acids. Germline V gene lookup returns CDR1 DFQATT and CDR2 SNEGSKA (reference sequence). V dropped 1 base and J dropped 10 bases, with 8 bases sitting between them. The CDR3 protein is CSARVTGEQFF. Here the CDR3 DNA reads TGCAGTGCTAGAGTAACGGGAGAGCAGTTCTTC.

This clonotype has more than one count but fewer than ten. The rearrangement joins TRBV5-1 to TRBJ2-1, with 9 bases matching TRBD2. CDR3 length equals 16 residues. Trimming cost V 4 bases and J 6 bases; bases outside gene matches: 11. Per germline, CDR1 SGHRS and CDR2 YFSETQ. CDR3 loop: CASSPGVVAGANEQFF. In nucleotides, the CDR3 is TGCGCCAGCAGCCCTGGGGTCGTAGCGGGAGCCAATGAGCAGTTCTTC. The entire variable domain, with the rest obtained from reference TRBV5-1 and TRBJ2-1, is as follows: KAGVTQTPRYLIKTRGQQVTLSCSPISGHRSVSWYQQTPGQGLQFLFEYFSETQRNKGNFPGRFSGRQFSNSRSEMNVSTLELGDSALYLCASSPGVVAGANEQFFGPGTRLTVL.

This clonotype was recorded many times. The chain carries TRBV29-1 and TRBJ2-6, with D hard to call. This CDR3 is 18 amino acids long. Trimming removed 2 bases at V and 0 bases at J, with 17 bases between. Germline V gene lookup returns CDR1 SQVTM and CDR2 ANQGSEA. The CDR3 spells CSVELAGSPSSGANVLTF. CDR3 in DNA: TGCAGCGTTGAATTGGCCGGCAGCCCGAGCTCTGGGGCCAACGTCCTGACTTTC.

There are a few counts of this clonotype. The rearrangement joins TRBV12-3 or TRBV12-4 to TRBJ1-2, with 8 bases aligning to TRBD1. The CDR3 runs to 13 residues. V dropped 7 bases and J dropped 8; count of bases not matched to a gene: 9. CDR3 nucleotide sequence: TGTGCCAGCACTCGACAGGGGTTAAGCGGCTACACCTTC. Its translation: CASTRQGLSGYTF.

The chain couples TRBV9 to TRBJ2-1, with D maybe TRBD1 (5 bases). Germline V gene lookup returns CDR1 SGDLS and CDR2 YYNGEE. The CDR3 consists of 14 residues. Trimming cost V 3 bases and J 4 bases, with 11 bases left between them. CDR3 nucleotides: TGTGCCAGCAGCGACCCCACAGGTTACAATGAGCAGTTCTTC. It translates to CASSDPTGYNEQFF.

The rearrangement links TRBV3-1 to TRBJ1-2, with D possibly being TRBD1 (5 bases). CDR1 and CDR2 from the germline V gene are LGHDT and YNNKEL (reference sequence). The CDR3 contains 14 residues. With 6 bases removed from V and 5 bases from J, the gap between germline ends came to 16 bases. The CDR3 sequence: CASSPGGKGYGYTF. CDR3 nucleotide sequence: TGTGCCAGCAGTCCGGGGGGAAAGGGTTATGGCTACACCTTC.

The chain has TRBV5-6 and TRBJ1-1; 10 nucleotides align to TRBD1. In germline, CDR1 is SGHDT, CDR2 YYEEEE. The CDR3 totals 17 residues. The V gene end was trimmed by 0 bases and the J gene end by 0 bases; junction bases not matched to a gene: 5. CDR3 region: CASSLAGTGVMNTEAFF. The CDR3 DNA is TGTGCCAGCAGCTTGGCCGGGACAGGGGTTATGAACACTGAAGCTTTCTTT.

The rearrangement joins TRBV24-1 to TRBJ2-1, with D perhaps matching TRBD1 (6 bases). The CDR3 loop spans 14 amino acids. Per germline, CDR1 KGHDR and CDR2 SFDVKD. Trimming removed 6 bases at V and 6 bases at J, with 14 bases between. CDR3 protein: CATSRTGRSNEQFF. Written as DNA, the CDR3 is TGTGCCACCAGTCGTACAGGGCGCAGCAATGAGCAGTTCTTC.